This TCR beta chain derives from a study of cytomegalovirus exposure and HLA in healthy donors. Per germline, CDR1 LNHDA and CDR2 SQIVND (reference sequence). Deletions cut 3 bases from V and 7 bases from J, with 10 bases between. The CDR3 contains 12 residues. Healthy bone marrow donors supplied every sample. Study-level results: When analyzed later, a missense DCLRE1C variant was found to be linked to TCR beta V- and J-gene trimming. The study put under 200 TCR beta chains on its list as cytomegalovirus-associated.

Use of 60 Vbeta and 13 Jbeta primers characterized the PCR. Original processing notes: A later analysis counted approximately 88 million unique TCR beta chains, some 10 million shared. Measured with immunoSEQ multiplex PCR; TCRdb has only the in-frame clones, and not every one. The V and J calls and clone size come from that table; D and trimming were worked out from the DNA. Its table lists 60,000 to 70,000 clones. As to this clone: Its antigen remains unidentified.

J is TRBJ2-7 and V is TRBV19, with D possibly matching TRBD1 (5 bases). The receptor was isolated from a boy younger than 18 in good health and CMV-seronegative. The sample consisted of PBMCs. The CDR3 DNA reads TGTGCCAGTAGTATGGGGCGTTTGGAGCAGTACTTC. Amino acids: CASSMGRLEQYF.